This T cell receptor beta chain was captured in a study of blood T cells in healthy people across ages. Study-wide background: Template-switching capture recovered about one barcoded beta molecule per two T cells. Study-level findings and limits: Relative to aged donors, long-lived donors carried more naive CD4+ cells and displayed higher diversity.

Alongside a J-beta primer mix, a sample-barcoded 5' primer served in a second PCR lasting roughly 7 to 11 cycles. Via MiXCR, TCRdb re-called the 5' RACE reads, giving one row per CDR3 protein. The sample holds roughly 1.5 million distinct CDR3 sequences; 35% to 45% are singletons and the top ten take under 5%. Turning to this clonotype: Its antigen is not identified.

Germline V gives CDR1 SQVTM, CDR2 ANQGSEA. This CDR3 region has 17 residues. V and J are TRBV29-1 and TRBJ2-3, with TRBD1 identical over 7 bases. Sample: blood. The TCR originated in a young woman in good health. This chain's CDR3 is CTGSGQRHWTHTDTQYF. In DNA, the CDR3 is TGCACCGGGTCGGGACAGAGACACTGGACTCACACAGATACGCAGTATTTT.